The clone carrying this T cell receptor (beta chain) was recorded at least ten times. The antigen remains undetermined. The sample originates from a study of T cells in Graves' hyperthyroidism and ophthalmopathy. General study points: Within blood appeared most thyroid clonotypes that had expanded above 0.001.

Amplification targeted TCR beta CDR3 regions from RNA transcripts. The primer set for the first-round RT-PCR of the TCR CDR3 was HTBI. TCRdb used MiXCR to reprocess the multiplex PCR reads, holding one entry per CDR3 protein. Of about 400,000 distinct CDR3 sequences listed, roughly 13% are singletons. The sequenced sample consisted of blood. This clonotype was sampled from a woman younger than 30 with Graves' hyperthyroidism.

CDR3 in DNA: TGTGCCAGCAGCAAAGGGTTAACAGATACGCAGTATTTT. Its protein is CASSKGLTDTQYF. The rearrangement links TRBV6-1 to TRBJ2-3; D unresolved. The CDR3 covers 13 residues. The V gene's germline CDR1 is MNHNS and CDR2 SASEGT. Between the trimmed V and J ends, which lost 6 bases and 3 bases, there was a span of 10 bases.